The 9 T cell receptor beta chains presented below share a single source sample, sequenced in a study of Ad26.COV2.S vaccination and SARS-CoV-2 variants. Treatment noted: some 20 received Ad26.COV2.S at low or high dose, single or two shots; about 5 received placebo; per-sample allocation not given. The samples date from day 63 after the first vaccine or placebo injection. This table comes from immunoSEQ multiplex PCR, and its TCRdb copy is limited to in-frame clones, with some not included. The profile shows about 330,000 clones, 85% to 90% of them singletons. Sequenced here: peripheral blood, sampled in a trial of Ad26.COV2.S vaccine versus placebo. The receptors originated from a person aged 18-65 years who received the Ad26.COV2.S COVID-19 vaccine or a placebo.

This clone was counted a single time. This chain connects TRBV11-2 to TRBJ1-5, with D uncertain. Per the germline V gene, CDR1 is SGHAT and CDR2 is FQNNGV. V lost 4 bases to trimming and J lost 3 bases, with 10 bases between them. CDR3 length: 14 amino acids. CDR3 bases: TGTGCCAGCAGCTCAGACTACGACAATCAGCCCCAGCATTTT. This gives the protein CASSSDYDNQPQHF. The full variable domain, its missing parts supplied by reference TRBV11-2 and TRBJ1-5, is EAGVAQSPRYKIIEKRQSVAFWCNPISGHATLYWYQQILGQGPKLLIQFQNNGVVDDSQLPKDRFSAERLKGVDSTLKIQPAKLEDSAVYLCASSSDYDNQPQHFGDGTRLSIL.

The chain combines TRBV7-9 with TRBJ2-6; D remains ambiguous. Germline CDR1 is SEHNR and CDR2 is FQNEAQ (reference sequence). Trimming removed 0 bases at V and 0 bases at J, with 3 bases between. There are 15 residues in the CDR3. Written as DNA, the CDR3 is TGTGCCAGCAGCTTAGCCGGCTCTGGGGCCAACGTCCTGACTTTC. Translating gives CASSLAGSGANVLTF. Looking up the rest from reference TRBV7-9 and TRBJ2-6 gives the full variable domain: DTGVSQNPRHKITKRGQNVTFRCDPISEHNRLYWYRQTLGQGPEFLTYFQNEAQLEKSRLLSDRFSAERPKGSFSTLEIQRTEQGDSAMYLCASSLAGSGANVLTFGAGSRLTVL.

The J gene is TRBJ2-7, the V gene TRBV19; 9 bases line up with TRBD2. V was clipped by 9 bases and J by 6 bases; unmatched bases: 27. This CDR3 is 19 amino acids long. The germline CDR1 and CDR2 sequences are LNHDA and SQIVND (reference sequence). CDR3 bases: TGTGCCAGCCCTGGGGGAGGGGTCGATGGGGTAGCGGGAGCGGGCGAGCAGTACGTC. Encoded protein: CASPGGGVDGVAGAGEQYV.

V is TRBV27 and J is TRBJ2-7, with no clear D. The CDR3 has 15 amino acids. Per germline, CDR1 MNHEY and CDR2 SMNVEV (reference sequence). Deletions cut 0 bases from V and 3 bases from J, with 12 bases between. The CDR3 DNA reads TGTGCCAGCAGTTTATCGGTCGGATCCATCTACGAGCAGTACTTC. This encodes CASSLSVGSIYEQYF.

The CDR3 nucleotides read TGTGCCAGCAGCTTACCCCTCCCTACGGACAGGATTGAGGGGCAGGACTATGGCTACACCTTC. Its translation is CASSLPLPTDRIEGQDYGYTF. The chain has TRBV7-6 and TRBJ1-2, with 7 nucleotides matching TRBD1. Germline V gene sequence: CDR1 SGHVS, CDR2 FNYEAQ. There are 21 residues in the CDR3. V lost 2 bases and J lost 3; bases outside the gene matches: 24.

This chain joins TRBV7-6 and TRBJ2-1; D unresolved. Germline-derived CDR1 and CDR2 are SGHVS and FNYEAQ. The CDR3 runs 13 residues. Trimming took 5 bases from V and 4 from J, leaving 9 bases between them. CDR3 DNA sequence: TGTGCCAGCAGCCTACAGAATTACAATGAGCAGTTCTTC. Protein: CASSLQNYNEQFF.

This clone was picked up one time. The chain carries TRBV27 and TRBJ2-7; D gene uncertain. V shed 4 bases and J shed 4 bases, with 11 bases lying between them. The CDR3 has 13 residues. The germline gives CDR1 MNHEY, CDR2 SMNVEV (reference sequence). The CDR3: CASSSLLSYEQYV. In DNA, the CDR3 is TGTGCCAGCAGTTCATTATTAAGTTACGAGCAGTACGTC.

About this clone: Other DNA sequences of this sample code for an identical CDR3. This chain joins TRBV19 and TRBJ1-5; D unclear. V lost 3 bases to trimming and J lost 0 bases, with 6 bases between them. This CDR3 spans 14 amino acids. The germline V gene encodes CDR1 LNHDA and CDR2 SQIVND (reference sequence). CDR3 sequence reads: CASSIRDSNQPQHF. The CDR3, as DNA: TGTGCCAGTAGTATTAGGGATAGCAATCAGCCCCAGCATTTT.

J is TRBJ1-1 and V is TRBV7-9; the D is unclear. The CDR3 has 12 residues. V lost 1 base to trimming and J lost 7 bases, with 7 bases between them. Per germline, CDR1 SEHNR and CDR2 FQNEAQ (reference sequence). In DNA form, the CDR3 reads TGTGCCAGCAGCTTAGTGGCGCGTGAAGCTTTCTTT. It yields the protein CASSLVAREAFF. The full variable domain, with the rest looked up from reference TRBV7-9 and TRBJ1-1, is DTGVSQNPRHKITKRGQNVTFRCDPISEHNRLYWYRQTLGQGPEFLTYFQNEAQLEKSRLLSDRFSAERPKGSFSTLEIQRTEQGDSAMYLCASSLVAREAFFGQGTRLTVV.